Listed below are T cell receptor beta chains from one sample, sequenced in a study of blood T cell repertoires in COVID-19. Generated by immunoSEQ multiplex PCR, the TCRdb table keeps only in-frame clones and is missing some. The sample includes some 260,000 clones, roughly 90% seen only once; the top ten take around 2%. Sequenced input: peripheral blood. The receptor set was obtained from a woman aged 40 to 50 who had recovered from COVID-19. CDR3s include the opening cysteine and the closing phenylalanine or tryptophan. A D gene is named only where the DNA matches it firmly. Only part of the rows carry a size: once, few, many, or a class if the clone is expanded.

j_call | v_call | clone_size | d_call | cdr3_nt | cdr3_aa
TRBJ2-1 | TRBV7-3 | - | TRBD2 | TGTGCCAGCAGCCCGACGGGCGGGAGGGCCAGTGAGCAGTTCTTC | CASSPTGGRASEQFF
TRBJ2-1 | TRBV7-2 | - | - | TGTGCCAGCAGCTTAGACCGGCTAGCATGGGATGAGCAGTTCTTC | CASSLDRLAWDEQFF
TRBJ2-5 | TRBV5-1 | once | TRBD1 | TGCGCCAGCAGATCCGGACAGGGGGTAGGAGAGACCCAGTACTTC | CASRSGQGVGETQYF
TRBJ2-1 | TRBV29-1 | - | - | TGCAGCATGAGTGAGGTCAGCTCCTACAATGAGCAGTTCTTC | CSMSEVSSYNEQFF
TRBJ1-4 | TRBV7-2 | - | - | TGTGCCAGCAGCCTAATACCCTCAGGGGCAACTAATGAAAAACTGTTTTTT | CASSLIPSGATNEKLFF
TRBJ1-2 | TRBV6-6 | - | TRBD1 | TGTGCCAGCAGGTGGGACAGGGTCTATGGCTACACCTTC | CASRWDRVYGYTF
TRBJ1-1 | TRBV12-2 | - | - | TGTGCAAGTCGCTTAGGAGATACAGGGGCAAGGAACACTGAAGCTTTCTTT | CASRLGDTGARNTEAFF
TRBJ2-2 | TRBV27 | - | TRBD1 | TGTGCCAGCAGTCCCTGGGCAGGGGGCTCCACCGGGGAGCTGTTTTTT | CASSPWAGGSTGELFF
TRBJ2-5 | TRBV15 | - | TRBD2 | TGTGCCACCAGCAGAGTAGCGGGGGACCCGGGTCAAGAGACCCAGTACTTC | CATSRVAGDPGQETQYF
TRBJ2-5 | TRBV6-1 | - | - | TGTGCCAGCGGGCTAACAGGGGAGACCCAGTACTTC | CASGLTGETQYF
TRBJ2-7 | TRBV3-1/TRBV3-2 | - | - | TGTGCCAGCAGCCAAGCTCGTCCGGGGAACAGGGCCTACGAGCAGTACTTC | CASSQARPGNRAYEQYF
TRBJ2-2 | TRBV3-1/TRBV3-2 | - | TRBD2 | TGTGCCAGCAGCCTACTAGCGGTGAACACCGGGGAGCTGTTTTTT | CASSLLAVNTGELFF
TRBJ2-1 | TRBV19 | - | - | TGTGCCAGTAGTATCGGCGGTACACCCAATGAGCAGTTCTTC | CASSIGGTPNEQFF
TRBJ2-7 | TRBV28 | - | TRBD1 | TGTGCCAGCAGTTCGGGACAGGACCTCTCCTACGAGCAGTACTTC | CASSSGQDLSYEQYF
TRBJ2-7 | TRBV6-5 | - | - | TGTGCCAGCAGTTTGTCCAGGGGGGCCGAGCAGTACTTC | CASSLSRGAEQYF
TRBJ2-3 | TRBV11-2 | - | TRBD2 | TGTGCCAGCAGCTTAGCCCCAACCCTAAGCGGGAGTAGCACTGATACGCGGTATTTT | CASSLAPTLSGSSTDTRYF
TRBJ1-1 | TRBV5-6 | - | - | TGTGCCAGCAGCCCAGACCGACGGAGGAACACTGAAGCTTTCTTT | CASSPDRRRNTEAFF
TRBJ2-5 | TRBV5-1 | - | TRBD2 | TGCGCCAGCAGCGTAGCGGGTCAAGAGACCCAGTACTTC | CASSVAGQETQYF
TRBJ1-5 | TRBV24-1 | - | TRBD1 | TGTGCCACCAGCGAGGGACAGCTTTATCAGCCCCAGCATTTT | CATSEGQLYQPQHF
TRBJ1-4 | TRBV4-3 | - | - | TGCGCCAGCAGCGCACGCGGGGGGCGTATTGAAAAACTGTTTTTT | CASSARGGRIEKLFF
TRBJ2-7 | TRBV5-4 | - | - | TGTGCCAGCAGCTTGGCTAACTACGAGCAGTACTTC | CASSLANYEQYF
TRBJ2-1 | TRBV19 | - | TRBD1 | TGTGCCAGTAGTATTGGGCAGGGGGCAGTCAATGAGCAGTTCTTC | CASSIGQGAVNEQFF
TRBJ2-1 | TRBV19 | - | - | TGTGCCAGTAGTATTGAGGGTTATAGTTACAATGAGCAGTTCTTC | CASSIEGYSYNEQFF
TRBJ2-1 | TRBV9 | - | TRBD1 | TGTGCCAGCAGCTATGGACAGGACTACAATGAGCAGTTCTTC | CASSYGQDYNEQFF
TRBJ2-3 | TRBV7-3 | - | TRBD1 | TGTGCCAGCAGCTTAAGAAGGGGGCGCGACACAGATACGCAGTATTTT | CASSLRRGRDTDTQYF
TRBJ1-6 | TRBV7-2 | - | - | TGTGCCAGCAGCTTAAGTCTATATAATTCACCCCTCCACTTT | CASSLSLYNSPLHF
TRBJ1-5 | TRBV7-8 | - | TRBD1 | TGTGCCAGCAGCTTGGGCGGGACAGGGAGTCAGCCCCAGCATTTT | CASSLGGTGSQPQHF
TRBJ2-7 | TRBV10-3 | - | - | TGTGCCATCGGACAGTTCTACGAGCAGTACTTC | CAIGQFYEQYF
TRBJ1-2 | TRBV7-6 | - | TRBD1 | TGTGCCAGCAGCTTAGAGGACAGGGGCTATGGCTACACCTTC | CASSLEDRGYGYTF
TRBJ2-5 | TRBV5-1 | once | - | TGCGCCAGCGGCACAGGGCTAGAGACCCAGTACTTC | CASGTGLETQYF
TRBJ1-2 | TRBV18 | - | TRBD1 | TGTGCCAGCTCACCGAGTACAGGGGAGTGGGCTAACTATGGCTACACCTTC | CASSPSTGEWANYGYTF
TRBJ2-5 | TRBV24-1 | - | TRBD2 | TGTGCCACCAGTGACCCCCGGCTAGCGGGAGGGCGGGAGACCCAGTACTTC | CATSDPRLAGGRETQYF
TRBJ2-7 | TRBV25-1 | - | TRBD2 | TGTGCCAGCAGTTTAGCGGGCTCCTACGAGCAGTACTTC | CASSLAGSYEQYF
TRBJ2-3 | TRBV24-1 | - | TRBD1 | TGTGCCACCAGTGTGTCCTTGGGACAGCCCACAGATACGCAGTATTTT | CATSVSLGQPTDTQYF
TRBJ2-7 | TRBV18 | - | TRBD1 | TGTGCCAGCTCACCTACCGGGACAGGGGCCTACGAGCAGTACTTC | CASSPTGTGAYEQYF
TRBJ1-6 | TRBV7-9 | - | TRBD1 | TGTGCCAGCAGCTTAGGACCTACAGGGGGTACATCACCCCTCCACTTT | CASSLGPTGGTSPLHF
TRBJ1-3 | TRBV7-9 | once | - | TGTGCCAGCAGCTCGGGGGAGAGCTCTGGAAACACCATATATTTT | CASSSGESSGNTIYF
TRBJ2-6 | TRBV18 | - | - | TGTGCCAGCTCATCCTACACAGGGTCTGGGGCCAACGTCCTGACTTTC | CASSSYTGSGANVLTF
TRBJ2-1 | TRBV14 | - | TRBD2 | TGTGCCAGCAGCCATCTAGCGGGCCCCGCGTGGGGGTTCTTC | CASSHLAGPAWGFF
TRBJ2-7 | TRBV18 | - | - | TGTGCCAGCTCACGTAAACAGGAGTCCTACGAGCAGTACTTC | CASSRKQESYEQYF
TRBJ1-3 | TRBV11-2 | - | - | TGTGCCAGCAGCTTGGACAACGGAAACACCATATATTTT | CASSLDNGNTIYF
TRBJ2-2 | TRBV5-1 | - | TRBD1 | TGCGCCAGCAGCACGGACAGGGCGAACACCGGGGAGCTGTTTTTT | CASSTDRANTGELFF
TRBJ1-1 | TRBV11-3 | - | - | TGTGCCAGCAGCAACCCCCCAGGGACTGAAGCTTTCTTT | CASSNPPGTEAFF
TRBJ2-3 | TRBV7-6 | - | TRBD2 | TGTGCCAGCAGCTTAGTCCGGACTAGCGGGGGGGCAGATACGCAGTATTTT | CASSLVRTSGGADTQYF
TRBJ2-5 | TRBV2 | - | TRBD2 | TGTGCCAGCAGTGGACTAGCGGATACGGAGACCCAGTACTTC | CASSGLADTETQYF
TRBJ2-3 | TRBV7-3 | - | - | TGTGCCAGCAGCCCTAGAGCGGGTTACACAGATACGCAGTATTTT | CASSPRAGYTDTQYF